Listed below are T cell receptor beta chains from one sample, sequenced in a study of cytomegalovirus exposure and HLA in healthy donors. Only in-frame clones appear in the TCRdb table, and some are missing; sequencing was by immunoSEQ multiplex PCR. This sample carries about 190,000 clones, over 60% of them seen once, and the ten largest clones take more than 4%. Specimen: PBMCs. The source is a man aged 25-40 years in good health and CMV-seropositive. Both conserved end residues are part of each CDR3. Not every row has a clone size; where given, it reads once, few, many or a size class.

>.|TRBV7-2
CASSLESRVWGYTF
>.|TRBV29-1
CSAHPRGRTTDTQYF
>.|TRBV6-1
CASSEWDRGNYNEQFF
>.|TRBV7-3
CASSSGQVTTGELFF
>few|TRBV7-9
CSSSIADRASYEQYF
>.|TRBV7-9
CASSPAGRVETQYF
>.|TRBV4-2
CASSPLGAEKDGGEKLFF
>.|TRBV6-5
CASSPRDRSPDTQYF
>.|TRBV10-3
CAISQDRADYNSPLHF
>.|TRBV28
CASSFPSDRDLSYEQYF